These T cell receptor beta chains were read from a single sample in a study of cytomegalovirus exposure and HLA in healthy donors. Assay used: immunoSEQ multiplex PCR; TCRdb lists only in-frame clones, some missing. The table records 150,000 to 200,000 clones, 81% of them present only once. Sequenced material: PBMCs. These receptors all come from a woman aged 18 to 35 in good health and CMV-seropositive. CDR3s include the opening cysteine and the closing phenylalanine or tryptophan. A D gene is named only where the DNA matches it firmly. The listing skips clone size in some rows; elsewhere it reads once, few, many or a size class.

v_call,d_call,j_call,clone_size,cdr3_nt,cdr3_aa
TRBV5-4,.,TRBJ1-2,.,TGTGCCAGCAGCTTGTTGGAGGGTGTGTTTGGCTACACCTTC,CASSLLEGVFGYTF
TRBV5-1,TRBD1,TRBJ2-5,.,TGCGCCAGCCGCCAAATACAGGGGGAAGGGGAGACCCAGTACTTC,CASRQIQGEGETQYF
TRBV6-1,TRBD2,TRBJ2-3,few,TGTGCCAGCAGTTCGGGACTAGCGGCCGATACGCAGTATTTT,CASSSGLAADTQYF
TRBV6-6,TRBD1,TRBJ2-1,.,TGTGCCAGCAGGTCTACAGGGGCCAACAATGAGCAGTTCTTC,CASRSTGANNEQFF
TRBV4-1,.,TRBJ1-5,few,TGCGCCAGCAGCCAAGTTTCCGGGTCCAATCAGCCCCAGCATTTT,CASSQVSGSNQPQHF
TRBV15,.,TRBJ1-1,.,TGTGCCACCAGCAGAGATGTGGGTAGGGGTGGCACTGAAGCTTTCTTT,CATSRDVGRGGTEAFF
TRBV11-2,TRBD1,TRBJ2-7,.,TGTGCCAGCAGATGGACAGGGGGCTACGAGCAGTACTTC,CASRWTGGYEQYF
TRBV6-4,TRBD1,TRBJ2-2,few,TGTGCCAGCAGTCTGGGTCAGGGGGCCCCCGGGGAGCTGTTTTTT,CASSLGQGAPGELFF
TRBV29-1,.,TRBJ1-5,few,TGCAGCGTTGCCGACAGTTATAGCAATCAGCCCCAGCATTTT,CSVADSYSNQPQHF
TRBV25-1,.,TRBJ2-7,.,TGTGCCAGCAGTGAACTAGCCTCCTACGAGCAGTACTTC,CASSELASYEQYF
TRBV7-9,.,TRBJ2-2,.,TGTGCCAGCAGAGGAGGAGAGGGCGGGGAGCTGTTTTTT,CASRGGEGGELFF
TRBV7-9,TRBD1,TRBJ1-2,.,TGTGCCAGCAGCAATAGTTACAGGGGGGGTAACTATGGCTACACCTTC,CASSNSYRGGNYGYTF
TRBV7-9,TRBD1,TRBJ1-1,.,TGTGCCAGCAGCCCCGGGACAGCTAACACTGAAGCTTTCTTT,CASSPGTANTEAFF
TRBV5-1,TRBD2,TRBJ2-1,.,TGCGCCAGCAGCTCCGGACTAGCCCTCTACAATGAGCAGTTCTTC,CASSSGLALYNEQFF
TRBV7-3,.,TRBJ2-7,.,TGTGCCAGCAGCTTCGCAGGGTCCGAGCAGTACTTC,CASSFAGSEQYF
TRBV7-9,.,TRBJ1-5,.,TGTGCCAGCAGCTCGAGCCGAGGAAATCAGCCCCAGCATTTT,CASSSSRGNQPQHF
TRBV9,TRBD2,TRBJ2-1,.,TGTGCCAGCAGCCCGAGCGGGGGATACAATGAGCAGTTCTTC,CASSPSGGYNEQFF
TRBV7-9,TRBD1,TRBJ1-1,.,TGTGCCAGCAGCTTAGGGGGGACAGGTGGGAAGAACACTGAAGCTTTCTTT,CASSLGGTGGKNTEAFF
TRBV5-4,TRBD1,TRBJ1-2,.,TGTGCCAGCAGCTTGGGGAGGACAGGGGCGGTCGATGGCTACACCTTC,CASSLGRTGAVDGYTF
TRBV4-2,.,TRBJ2-5,.,TGTGCCAGCAGCCAAGAGATCGGAAGCGGTGGGCAAGAGACCCAGTACTTC,CASSQEIGSGGQETQYF
TRBV5-4,TRBD1,TRBJ1-2,.,TGTGCCAGCAGCCACCCCGGGACAGGGGGTGGGGGCTACACCTTC,CASSHPGTGGGGYTF
TRBV5-6,TRBD1,TRBJ1-2,few,TGTGCCAGCAGCAACAACCGGGACAGGGGAAGATATGGCTACACCTTC,CASSNNRDRGRYGYTF
TRBV2,TRBD2,TRBJ2-1,.,TGTGCCAGCAGTGAAGGCCCTTCGGGGGGGCCGTACAATGAGCAGTTCTTC,CASSEGPSGGPYNEQFF
TRBV4-1,.,TRBJ2-1,.,TGCGCCAGCAGCCAACACGACAGTAATGAGCAGTTCTTC,CASSQHDSNEQFF
TRBV19,.,TRBJ1-2,.,TGTGCCAGTAGAAGTAGGGGACTGGGATATGGCTACACCTTC,CASRSRGLGYGYTF
TRBV2,.,TRBJ2-4,.,TGTGCCAGCGAAGCGTCCTCGCTAGCCAAAAACATTCAGTACTTC,CASEASSLAKNIQYF
TRBV9,TRBD1,TRBJ2-3,.,TGTGCCAGCACCGACAGGGCCTATTCAGATACGCAGTATTTT,CASTDRAYSDTQYF
TRBV7-3,.,TRBJ1-2,.,TGTGCCACCATCCCGCGGGACTTTTGCGGCTACACCTTC,CATIPRDFCGYTF
TRBV19,TRBD1,TRBJ1-2,.,TGTGCCAGTAAGGAGACAGGGCCTCTTAACTATGGCTACACCTTC,CASKETGPLNYGYTF
TRBV30,TRBD1,TRBJ2-1,.,TGTGCCTGGCAACCCGGGACAGGGGTGAATGAGCAGTTCTTC,CAWQPGTGVNEQFF
TRBV9,.,TRBJ2-3,.,TGTGCCAGCAGCGTAGGGCGGGGGCGACACACAGATACGCAGTATTTT,CASSVGRGRHTDTQYF
TRBV6-6,.,TRBJ2-3,once,TGTGCCAGCAGTTACCTCCGAGGATGGGGCACAGATACGCAGTATTTT,CASSYLRGWGTDTQYF
TRBV6-5,TRBD1,TRBJ1-5,.,TGTGCCAGCAGGGGGACAGGGGGCGATCAGCCCCAGCATTTT,CASRGTGGDQPQHF
TRBV28,.,TRBJ1-4,.,TGTGCCAGCAGTTTACGTGCAGGGGCTGAAAAACTGTTTTTT,CASSLRAGAEKLFF
TRBV30,.,TRBJ2-2,.,TGTGCCTGGACGGCGGGCGGGGAGCTGTTTTTT,CAWTAGGELFF
TRBV9,TRBD1,TRBJ2-2,.,TGTGCCAGCCAGCAGGGGGCACTTTCCACCGGGGAGCTGTTTTTT,CASQQGALSTGELFF
TRBV5-5,.,TRBJ1-4,.,TGTGCCAGCAGCCCAAGCGGACAGAACTCTTTTAATGAAAAACTGTTTTTT,CASSPSGQNSFNEKLFF
TRBV30,.,TRBJ1-1,.,TGTGCCTGGGACCTCCTCGGGGGGCGCGGCACTGAAGCTTTCTTT,CAWDLLGGRGTEAFF
TRBV10-3,TRBD1,TRBJ1-1,.,TGTGCCATCAGGGGACAGGGTCTATTTGACACTGAAGCTTTCTTT,CAIRGQGLFDTEAFF
TRBV10-1,.,TRBJ2-7,.,TGCGCCAGCAGTGAGTCCCCAGGTTATGGCTCCTACGAGCAGTACTTC,CASSESPGYGSYEQYF
TRBV6-1,.,TRBJ2-6,.,TGTGCCAGCAGTGATGGCGCTGACCTCCCTGGGGCCAACGGCCTGACTTTC,CASSDGADLPGANGLTF
TRBV14,.,TRBJ1-2,.,TGTGCCAGCAGCCAAGGCCCCAACAGGTTGCGGGGCTACACCTTC,CASSQGPNRLRGYTF
TRBV27,TRBD1,TRBJ1-5,.,TGTGCCAGCAGTCACCAGGGACAGAATCGGTTCCAGCCCCAGCATTTT,CASSHQGQNRFQPQHF
TRBV5-1,TRBD2,TRBJ2-3,few,TGCGCCAGCAGCGGGATTCTAGCGGGGGATGGAGATACGCAGTATTTT,CASSGILAGDGDTQYF
TRBV2,.,TRBJ2-3,.,TGTGCCAGCTCGGGGATGGGAGATACGCAGTATTTT,CASSGMGDTQYF
TRBV27,TRBD1,TRBJ1-2,once,TGTGCCAGCAGTCTAGGGACAGGAGCCTCTCAAGGTGGCTACACCTTC,CASSLGTGASQGGYTF
TRBV6-1,.,TRBJ1-1,.,TGTGCCAGCAGTACCGGGGTAGGGAACACTGAAGCTTTCTTT,CASSTGVGNTEAFF
TRBV5-1,TRBD1,TRBJ1-4,.,TGCGCCAGCACCACGACCCCCGGACAGGGGAGGAAACTGTTTTTT,CASTTTPGQGRKLFF
TRBV6-5,.,TRBJ1-2,.,TGTGCCAGCAGTTACTCCGGACAGCGCTGGGCAGGCTACACCTTC,CASSYSGQRWAGYTF
TRBV5-4,.,TRBJ2-5,.,TGTGCCAGCAGCTTGGGACAGCAAGAGACCCAGTACTTC,CASSLGQQETQYF
TRBV5-1,TRBD1,TRBJ1-1,.,TGCGCCGGACGACAGGGAAAGGACACTGAAGCTTTCTTT,CAGRQGKDTEAFF
TRBV2,TRBD2,TRBJ2-7,.,TGTGCCAGCAGTCACGGCATCGACCTGGGACTAGCGGGGGATAGCTCCTACGAGCAGTACTTC,CASSHGIDLGLAGDSSYEQYF
TRBV7-2,.,TRBJ2-5,.,TGTGCCAGCAGCTTAAGGGACATAAAAGAGACCCAGTACTTC,CASSLRDIKETQYF
TRBV6-5,.,TRBJ2-3,.,TGTGCCAGCAGCTCCACAGATACGCAGTATTTT,CASSSTDTQYF
TRBV4-1,TRBD2,TRBJ2-7,.,TGCGCCAGCAGCCAAGGGACTAGCGGGGGAATCTCCTACGAGCAGTACTTC,CASSQGTSGGISYEQYF
TRBV15,.,TRBJ1-3,.,TGTGCCACCAGCAGAGATTTTGGAGATGGAAACACCATATATTTT,CATSRDFGDGNTIYF
TRBV11-2,.,TRBJ1-4,.,TGTGCCAGCAGCTTAACGGTCAGGGATCGCGAAAAACTGTTTTTT,CASSLTVRDREKLFF
TRBV7-3,.,TRBJ2-5,.,TGTGCCAGCAGCGAGCCCCCACAAGAGACCCAGTACTTC,CASSEPPQETQYF
TRBV28,TRBD1,TRBJ1-2,few,TGTGCCAGCAGTTATGGAGACAGGGAAAGCTACACCTTC,CASSYGDRESYTF